The sequence of this T cell receptor beta chain was determined in a study of blood T cell repertoires in COVID-19. In the study overall: COVID-19 samples collected from the United States, Italy and Spain covered acute and convalescent phases. Sources were T cells, B-cell-depleted T cells, or PBMCs; the material itself was cDNA or gDNA.

In germline, CDR1 is SGHAT, CDR2 FQNNGV. The CDR3 consists of 15 residues. Trimming left V 0 bases short and J 4 bases short, with 12 bases between. Original analysis: The authors estimated nucleated cell counts from reference gene primer amplification. Clones were sequenced by immunoSEQ multiplex PCR, and TCRdb holds only the in-frame ones, with some missing. The V and J calls and clone size were taken over from that table, and D and trimming were inferred from the DNA. The table lists about 260,000 clones, about 90% of them singletons. Sequenced: peripheral blood. This clonotype originated in a woman aged 40 to 50 who had recovered from COVID-19. The V gene is TRBV11-2, the J gene TRBJ2-5, with a possible D match to TRBD2 (5 bases). CDR3 sequence reads: CASSLDGVLRETQYF. The CDR3 DNA sequence: TGTGCCAGCAGCTTAGACGGGGTTCTGCGAGAGACCCAGTACTTC. Complete variable domain (other parts from reference TRBV11-2 and TRBJ2-5): EAGVAQSPRYKIIEKRQSVAFWCNPISGHATLYWYQQILGQGPKLLIQFQNNGVVDDSQLPKDRFSAERLKGVDSTLKIQPAKLEDSAVYLCASSLDGVLRETQYFGPGTRLLVL.